Below are 24 T cell receptor beta chains sequenced from a single sample in a study of T-cell memory formation after mild COVID-19 (TCRdb year 2021). The library was prepared using 5' RACE. Sequencing took place on an Illumina NovaSeq 6000. In TCRdb, the public reads were trimmed at Q25 with fastp and aligned with MiXCR, with productive beta chains retained. A single entry per CDR3 protein holds the most common genes and DNA from its merged rows. In this sample the table shows around 450,000 distinct CDR3 sequences, about 20% of which occur a single time. The ten largest clones represent roughly 8.4% of the sample. The source material was PBMCs or a T cell subset sorted from them (not recorded which). All receptors derive from an adult woman who had mild COVID-19 (a few samples of this study predate the infection). The sample titles of this study are shuffled in the database, so cell type and time point are left out; the donor was told from shared clones.

This clonotype was found a few times. The V and J genes are TRBV11-2 and TRBJ2-3, with 8 bases lining up with TRBD2. Germline CDR1 SGHAT, CDR2 FQNNGV. This CDR3 contains 16 residues. Unmatched junction bases numbered 9, after V lost 3 bases and J lost 4 bases. In nucleotides, the CDR3 is TGTGCCAGCAGCTTGACGCCCCAGCGGGGGTCAGATACGCAGTATTTT. This codes for CASSLTPQRGSDTQYF.

V usage is TRBV7-6 and J usage is TRBJ2-3; 9 bases align to TRBD1. V shed 5 bases, J shed 0 bases, and the junction held 9 bases outside the gene matches. The CDR3 spans 17 residues. Looked up from germline, CDR1 is SGHVS and CDR2 is FNYEAQ. In DNA, the CDR3 is TGTGCCAGCAGCAAAACAAGGACAGGGGCAAGCACAGATACGCAGTATTTT. It yields the protein CASSKTRTGASTDTQYF.

V usage is TRBV12-3 or TRBV12-4 and J usage is TRBJ2-3, with D tentatively TRBD1 or TRBD2 (6 bases each). Trimming took off 2 bases at V and 0 bases at J, with 12 bases between the two ends. The CDR3 runs to 16 residues. The CDR3 region has the DNA TGTGCCAGCAGTTTACTCGGGGGCCATAGCACAGATACGCAGTATTTT. Translation gives CASSLLGGHSTDTQYF.

This clonotype was recorded a few times. The chain employs TRBV12-3 or TRBV12-4 and TRBJ2-7, with 11 positions matching TRBD2. The V gene end was trimmed by 4 bases and the J gene end by 3 bases; junction bases not matched to a gene: 5. The CDR3 consists of 15 residues. The CDR3 protein is CASSSLGLADYEQYF. The CDR3 nucleotides are TGTGCCAGCAGTTCGCTGGGACTAGCGGACTACGAGCAGTACTTC.

This clonotype showed up just a few times. The CDR3 DNA sequence: TGTGCCAGCAGCTTAGTTAGTCAGGGAGGGGATACGCAGTATTTT. It yields the protein CASSLVSQGGDTQYF. The chain has TRBV7-2 and TRBJ2-3; 7 bases align to TRBD2. CDR1 SGHTA and CDR2 FQGNSA come from the germline V gene. With 1 base clipped from V and 6 bases from J, the junction kept 7 bases outside the gene matches. The CDR3 consists of 15 residues.

This clonotype has only a few counts. The CDR3 DNA follows: TGTGCCAGCAGCGTAGATTTGCGGGGGGTCGACAATGAGCAGTTCTTC. This gives the protein CASSVDLRGVDNEQFF. The chain is built from TRBV9 and TRBJ2-1, with 8 bases lining up with TRBD2. The germline gives CDR1 SGDLS, CDR2 YYNGEE. This CDR3 is 16 amino acids long. V gave up 0 bases and J gave up 5 bases; unmatched junction bases: 7.

The chain combines TRBV24-1 with TRBJ2-7; a weak D match, TRBD1 (5 bases). This CDR3 has 11 residues. Germline assignment: CDR1 KGHDR and CDR2 SFDVKD. Trimming shortened V by 9 bases and J by 5 bases, and 10 bases separated the two germline ends. CDR3: CATAWGDEQYF. Here the CDR3 DNA reads TGTGCCACCGCGTGGGGCGACGAGCAGTACTTC.

The chain couples TRBV6-5 to TRBJ2-5; 9 bases align to TRBD1. V dropped 0 bases and J dropped 5; count of bases not matched to a gene: 13. The CDR3 spans 18 residues. Germline CDR1 reads MNHEY; CDR2 reads SVGAGI. CDR3 sequence (DNA): TGTGCCAGCAGTTACTCCATCCAGGACAGGGGAGGGTTGGAGACCCAGTACTTC. Encoded protein: CASSYSIQDRGGLETQYF.

The V and J genes are TRBV6-1 and TRBJ2-2; the D is unclear. Trimming left V 2 bases short and J 0 bases short, with 19 bases between. Germline lookup yields CDR1 MNHNS and CDR2 SASEGT. The CDR3 loop spans 19 amino acids. The CDR3 protein is CASSEFVTPRPTNTGELFF. The CDR3 DNA reads as TGTGCCAGCAGTGAATTCGTGACCCCGCGCCCTACGAACACCGGGGAGCTGTTTTTT.

This chain connects TRBV5-4 to TRBJ2-1; TRBD1 aligns across 9 bases. Germline CDR1 is SGHNT and CDR2 is YYREEE (reference sequence). V lost 2 bases and J lost 7; bases outside the gene matches: 4. The CDR3 covers 14 residues. The CDR3 coding sequence is TGTGCCAGCAGCTTTGGACAGGGGAGTAATGAGCAGTTCTTC. Its translation is CASSFGQGSNEQFF.

This clonotype was recorded a few times. The chain employs TRBV6-5 and TRBJ2-1; D might be TRBD1 or TRBD2, each matching 7 bases. The CDR3 sequence is 14 residues long. Trimming left V 7 bases short and J 8 bases short, with 18 bases between. In germline, CDR1 is MNHEY, CDR2 SVGAGI. The CDR3 protein is CASTETGRGHEQFF. In DNA form, the CDR3 reads TGTGCCAGCACAGAGACAGGGAGGGGTCATGAGCAGTTCTTC.

The V and J genes are TRBV5-1 and TRBJ2-3, with TRBD1 identical over 10 bases. The length of the CDR3 is 19 residues. Trimming cost V 3 bases and J 1 base; bases outside gene matches: 14. The germline CDR1 and CDR2 sequences are SGHRS and YFSETQ. CDR3 DNA sequence: TGCGCCAGCAGCTCGGGACAGGGGTCGGTTCGATTTCGCACAGATACGCAGTATTTT. It translates to CASSSGQGSVRFRTDTQYF. The full variable domain, completed using reference TRBV5-1 and TRBJ2-3, is KAGVTQTPRYLIKTRGQQVTLSCSPISGHRSVSWYQQTPGQGLQFLFEYFSETQRNKGNFPGRFSGRQFSNSRSEMNVSTLELGDSALYLCASSSGQGSVRFRTDTQYFGPGTRLTVL.

V is TRBV4-1 and J is TRBJ1-4; no clear D. CDR3 length equals 15 residues. V shed 4 bases and J shed 5 bases, with 14 bases lying between them. Germline V gene lookup returns CDR1 MGHRA and CDR2 YSYEKL. The CDR3 nucleotides read TGCGCCAGCAGCCCCCTAGAACAGAAAAATGAAAAACTGTTTTTT. It specifies CASSPLEQKNEKLFF.

The chain employs TRBV7-3 and TRBJ2-4, with 7 bases aligning to TRBD2. The germline V gene has CDR1 SGHTA and CDR2 FQGTGA. The V segment lost 4 bases and the J segment 0 bases; nucleotides outside the gene matches: 12. This CDR3 has 18 residues. In nucleotides, the CDR3 is TGTGCCAGCAGCTCCGGGACTACGCGGGCCATAGCCAAAAACATTCAGTACTTC. Residues: CASSSGTTRAIAKNIQYF. The full variable domain, with the rest looked up from reference TRBV7-3 and TRBJ2-4, is GAGVSQTPSNKVTEKGKYVELRCDPISGHTALYWYRQSLGQGPEFLIYFQGTGAADDSGLPNDRFFAVRPEGSVSTLKIQRTERGDSAVYLCASSSGTTRAIAKNIQYFGAGTRLSVL.

This clonotype appeared a few times. The chain employs TRBV7-8 and TRBJ1-2; no clear D gene. The CDR3 is 15 amino acids. Trimming took 4 bases from V and 10 from J, leaving 22 bases between them. Germline V gives CDR1 SGHVS, CDR2 FQNEAQ. Written as DNA, the CDR3 is TGTGCCAGCAGCTCCAGTGGAGGTGCGAGGGTGGACTACACCTTC. Amino acid sequence: CASSSSGGARVDYTF. Full variable domain (remainder filled in from reference TRBV7-8 and TRBJ1-2): GAGVSQSPRYKVAKRGQDVALRCDPISGHVSLFWYQQALGQGPEFLTYFQNEAQLDKSGLPSDRFFAERPEGSVSTLKIQRTQQEDSAVYLCASSSSGGARVDYTFGSGTRLTVV.

This clonotype occurred a few times. The rearrangement links TRBV5-1 to TRBJ1-2; D not resolved. CDR1 and CDR2 from the germline V gene are SGHRS and YFSETQ. The CDR3 is made up of 15 amino acids. Trimming took 0 bases from V and 3 from J, leaving 12 bases between them. CDR3 in DNA: TGCGCCAGCAGCTTGGACCTCTCCGGGGACTATGGCTACACCTTC. Protein product: CASSLDLSGDYGYTF.

This clonotype was counted a few times. The chain recombines TRBV3-1 with TRBJ2-3; TRBD2 aligns across 8 bases. J was trimmed by 7 bases and V by 4 bases; bases with no gene match: 7. Germline CDR1 reads LGHDT; CDR2 reads YNNKEL (reference sequence). The CDR3 sequence is 14 residues long. The CDR3 region is CASSLGLAVYTQYF. The CDR3, as DNA: TGTGCCAGCAGCCTCGGACTAGCAGTCTATACGCAGTATTTT.

The sample holds a few counts of this clonotype. This CDR3 reads CASSLGPDTGNGYTF. As DNA, the CDR3 is TGTGCCAGCAGCTTAGGGCCCGACACAGGGAATGGCTACACCTTC. This chain links TRBV7-9 with TRBJ1-2, with D possibly being TRBD1 (6 bases). The CDR3 totals 15 residues. Per the germline V gene, CDR1 is SEHNR and CDR2 is FQNEAQ (reference sequence). V gave up 1 base and J gave up 6 bases, with 15 bases separating them.

The rearrangement joins TRBV29-1 to TRBJ2-4, with 9 positions matching TRBD1. The junction had 5 bases not matched to a gene; V was cut back by 4 bases and J by 4 bases. The CDR3 is 14 amino acids. Germline values: CDR1 SQVTM, CDR2 ANQGSEA. The chain's CDR3 is CSVVRGQGKNIQYF. CDR3 DNA sequence: TGCAGCGTTGTCCGGGGACAGGGAAAAAACATTCAGTACTTC.

This clonotype was counted a few times. The V gene is TRBV6-5, the J gene TRBJ2-2, with D unclear. Germline values: CDR1 MNHEY, CDR2 SVGAGI. CDR3 size: 12 residues. The V and J ends lost 3 bases and 6 bases respectively, with 5 bases between them. CDR3: CASSYIAGELFF. CDR3 nucleotides: TGTGCCAGCAGTTATATTGCCGGGGAGCTGTTTTTT.

This clonotype was seen ten or more times. One end of the junction varies from germline; a read error may be responsible. The chain recombines TRBV7-7 with TRBJ2-5, with D perhaps TRBD1 (6 bases). Per the germline V gene, CDR1 is SSHAT and CDR2 is FNYEAQ (reference sequence). This CDR3 spans 13 amino acids. The CDR3 nucleotides are TGTGCTAGCAGCTTTGGCACAGGGGAGACCCAGTACTTC. It yields the protein CASSFGTGETQYF.

The rearrangement links TRBV7-9 to TRBJ1-2; D ambiguous. Germline V gene lookup returns CDR1 SEHNR and CDR2 FQNEAQ (reference sequence). The CDR3 is made up of 15 amino acids. Trimming shortened V by 1 base and J by 1 base, and 10 bases separated the two germline ends. The CDR3 sequence is CASSLEGLLNYGYTF. The CDR3 DNA is TGTGCCAGCAGCTTAGAGGGCCTTCTTAACTATGGCTACACCTTC.

A few counts support this clonotype. V usage is TRBV12-3 or TRBV12-4 and J usage is TRBJ2-5; D gene unclear. This CDR3 spans 13 amino acids. V shed 3 bases and J shed 4 bases, with 9 bases lying between them. The CDR3 DNA is TGTGCCAGCAGTTTGCCCCCGGGAGAGACCCAGTACTTC. Protein: CASSLPPGETQYF.

In this sample, this clonotype turned up a few times. CDR3 sequence: CAISESWTGVEAEAFF. The CDR3 DNA is TGTGCCATCAGTGAGTCGTGGACAGGGGTTGAGGCTGAAGCTTTCTTT. The rearrangement links TRBV10-3 to TRBJ1-1; 9 bases map to TRBD1. The germline V gene has CDR1 ENHRY and CDR2 SYGVKD. The trim removed 0 bases at V and 6 bases at J, leaving 8 bases unmatched. The CDR3 is 16 amino acids.